These 29 T cell receptor beta chains share one sample of origin, sequenced in a study of shared clonotypes between healthy human individuals. This table comes from immunoSEQ multiplex PCR, and its TCRdb copy is limited to in-frame clones, with some not included. The sample consists of about 1.1 million clones, approximately 80% of them appearing once. The source material was memory CD4+ T cells from PBMCs. Subset given: CD45RA-negative fraction. The receptors here all came from a man aged 18 to 30 in good health. Some clones in this sample may be carry-over from other donors' samples.

The J gene is TRBJ1-2, the V gene TRBV28; D not resolved. The CDR3 runs 12 residues. Per the germline V gene, CDR1 is MDHEN and CDR2 is SYDVKM. Between the trimmed V and J ends, which lost 8 bases and 0 bases, there was a span of 7 bases. For the CDR3, the DNA is TGTGCCAGCGCTAGGTCTAACTATGGCTACACCTTC. Translating it yields CASARSNYGYTF.

CDR3 DNA sequence: TGTGCCAGTAGGCCAGGAACAGCTCGAGACTACGAGCAGTACTTC. The encoded protein is CASRPGTARDYEQYF. The chain recombines TRBV19 with TRBJ2-7; D not certain. This CDR3 is 15 amino acids long. Germline-derived CDR1 and CDR2 are LNHDA and SQIVND (reference sequence). Trimming pared 6 bases from V and 3 bases from J, leaving 18 bases between.

This sequence joins TRBV6-1 and TRBJ2-1; a possible D gene is TRBD1 (5 bases). CDR1 is MNHNS and CDR2 is SASEGT in the germline V gene. V was shortened by 8 bases and J by 3 bases, with 17 bases between the two germline ends. The CDR3 sequence is 15 residues long. The CDR3 nucleotides read TGTGCCAGCTCCGCTGACAGCGCGTTCTACAATGAGCAGTTCTTC. Protein product: CASSADSAFYNEQFF.

This chain joins TRBV21-1 and TRBJ2-7; no check of the table's D call, TRBD2, against the DNA was made. TRBV21-1 is given as a pseudogene. This CDR3 has 19 amino acids. Here the CDR3 reads CASSPRSPLLEGNSYEQYF. The CDR3 DNA follows: TGTGCCAGCAGCCCCCGAAGCCCCCTATTGGAGGGCAACTCCTACGAGCAGTACTTC.

The chain links TRBV5-4 to TRBJ2-1, with TRBD2 matching over 10 bases. CDR1 and CDR2 (germline): SGHNT, YYREEE (reference sequence). The V and J ends lost 1 base and 2 bases, in that order; junction bases with no gene match: 3. The CDR3 contains 16 residues. The CDR3 protein is CASSLPSGGPYNEQFF. The CDR3 DNA sequence: TGTGCCAGCAGCTTGCCTAGCGGGGGTCCCTACAATGAGCAGTTCTTC. The whole variable domain, remainder taken from reference TRBV5-4 and TRBJ2-1, is ETGVTQSPTHLIKTRGQQVTLRCSSQSGHNTVSWYQQALGQGPQFIFQYYREEENGRGNFPPRFSGLQFPNYSSELNVNALELDDSALYLCASSLPSGGPYNEQFFGPGTRLTVL.

The rearrangement links TRBV9 to TRBJ2-1; 8 bases line up with TRBD2. This CDR3 region has 15 residues. Trimming cost V 3 bases and J 8 bases; bases outside gene matches: 10. The V gene's germline CDR1 is SGDLS and CDR2 YYNGEE. DNA for the CDR3: TGTGCCAGCAGCGGATCCGGGACTAGTCAGGATGAGCAGTTCTTC. Encoded protein: CASSGSGTSQDEQFF.

This clone occurred a few times. The chain couples TRBV30 to TRBJ1-6; TRBD1 agrees at 8 bases. V dropped 4 bases and J dropped 5; count of bases not matched to a gene: 7. This CDR3 is 15 amino acids long. Germline CDR1 is GTSNPN and CDR2 is SVGIG (reference sequence). CDR3 sequence (DNA): TGTGCCTGGATTCAGGGGGCGAGGAATAATTCACCCCTCCACTTT. Translated, it gives CAWIQGARNNSPLHF. The variable domain in full, with the rest retrieved from reference TRBV30 and TRBJ1-6, is SQTIHQWPATLVQPVGSPLSLECTVEGTSNPNLYWYRQAAGRGLQLLFYSVGIGQISSEVPQNLSASRPQDRQFILSSKKLLLSDSGFYLCAWIQGARNNSPLHFGNGTRLTVT.

The chain links TRBV6-5 to TRBJ2-3; 15 bases fit TRBD2. The ends lost 8 bases at V and 4 bases at J; junction bases unmatched: 4. The CDR3 length is 15 residues. Germline-derived CDR1 and CDR2 are MNHEY and SVGAGI. The CDR3, as DNA: TGTGCCAGCCGGGGACTAGCGGGAGGTGCAGATACGCAGTATTTT. Translated: CASRGLAGGADTQYF.

Only a few counts were recorded for this clone. The chain has TRBV15 and TRBJ1-5, with no clear D. The V gene's germline CDR1 is LNHNV and CDR2 YYDKDF (reference sequence). Trimming pared 6 bases from V and 6 bases from J, leaving 12 bases between. This CDR3 has 13 amino acids. CDR3 nucleotide sequence: TGTGCCACCAGGGGCAGTTCCACTCAGCCCCAGCATTTT. Translating gives CATRGSSTQPQHF.

The chain is built from TRBV7-2 and TRBJ1-2, with 8 bases that match TRBD1. Germline CDR1 SGHTA, CDR2 FQGNSA. Germline trimming cut 3 bases from V and 5 bases from J; bases unmatched to any gene: 5. The CDR3 covers 14 residues. CDR3 sequence: CASSFSGGRYGYTF. The CDR3 DNA is TGTGCCAGCAGCTTTTCAGGGGGCAGATATGGCTACACCTTC.

For this clone: This is likely an artifact of a read error, given a far larger clone one base away. This chain uses TRBV6-1 with TRBJ2-7, with 9 bases that match TRBD1. The CDR3 loop spans 18 amino acids. Germline trimming cut 2 bases from V and 2 bases from J; bases unmatched to any gene: 13. Germline V gene lookup returns CDR1 MNHNS and CDR2 SASEGT. CDR3 in DNA: TGTGCCAGCAGTGAAAGGGGACAGGGCCGGGCAGGGGCCTACGAGCAGTACTTC. Encoded protein: CASSERGQGRAGAYEQYF.

This sequence joins TRBV9 and TRBJ2-1; D not resolved. Per the germline V gene, CDR1 is SGDLS and CDR2 is YYNGEE. The CDR3 is 17 residues long. Trimming shortened V by 0 bases and J by 6 bases, and 19 bases separated the two germline ends. For the CDR3, the DNA is TGTGCCAGCAGCGTAGAACCCGGCGGCGATAGTGGCAATGAGCAGTTCTTC. It specifies CASSVEPGGDSGNEQFF.

This clone has only a few counts. This chain links TRBV6-5 with TRBJ1-1; 9 bases align to TRBD1. V lost 4 bases, J lost 12 bases, and 6 bases stayed unmatched. This CDR3 spans 12 amino acids. Germline lookup yields CDR1 MNHEY and CDR2 SVGAGI. The CDR3, as DNA: TGTGCCAGCAGTTTTAGGACAGGGGAGCCTTTCTTT. Its translation: CASSFRTGEPFF.

This clone has more than one count but fewer than ten. This chain joins TRBV2 and TRBJ1-2; 8 bases line up with TRBD1. Germline CDR1 SNHLY, CDR2 FYNNEI. J gave up 7 bases and V 4 bases, and 8 bases lay outside the gene matches. The CDR3 totals 14 residues. As DNA, the CDR3 is TGTGCCAGCAGTGTTCCGCAGGGGGCTAGTGGCTACACCTTC. Translated: CASSVPQGASGYTF.

The chain couples TRBV6-1 to TRBJ1-1; the D gene is possibly TRBD1 (5 bases). V was cut by 4 bases and J by 4 bases, with 13 bases left in between. CDR3 length: 14 residues. Germline V gene lookup returns CDR1 MNHNS and CDR2 SASEGT. This CDR3 is CASSGRGSLTEAFF. As DNA, the CDR3 is TGTGCCAGCAGTGGGAGGGGCAGCCTCACTGAAGCTTTCTTT.

Notes on this clone: Other DNA sequences in this specimen translate into the identical CDR3. J is TRBJ2-2 and V is TRBV7-3; D is possibly TRBD1 (6 bases). CDR1 and CDR2 from the germline V gene are SGHTA and FQGTGA. The CDR3 covers 13 residues. V lost 6 bases and J 5 bases, leaving 10 bases between the germline ends. Here the CDR3 reads CASSQGGTGELFF. CDR3 nucleotide sequence: TGTGCCAGCAGTCAAGGGGGAACCGGGGAGCTGTTTTTT. Using reference TRBV7-3 and TRBJ2-2 for the parts outside the CDR3, the full variable domain is GAGVSQTPSNKVTEKGKYVELRCDPISGHTALYWYRQSLGQGPEFLIYFQGTGAADDSGLPNDRFFAVRPEGSVSTLKIQRTERGDSAVYLCASSQGGTGELFFGEGSRLTVL.

The chain combines TRBV5-4 with TRBJ2-1, with 14 bases that match TRBD2. Unmatched junction bases numbered 7, after V lost 2 bases and J lost 9 bases. Germline values: CDR1 SGHNT, CDR2 YYREEE (reference sequence). The CDR3 is 16 amino acids. CDR3 amino acids: CASSLRGLAGAVEQFF. The CDR3 nucleotides read TGTGCCAGCAGCTTAAGGGGACTAGCGGGAGCAGTTGAGCAGTTCTTC.

V usage is TRBV28 and J usage is TRBJ1-2; TRBD1 is a possible D gene (6 bases). This CDR3 region has 14 residues. From germline, CDR1 is MDHEN and CDR2 SYDVKM. V lost 3 bases and J 4 bases, leaving 12 bases between the germline ends. The CDR3 nucleotides read TGTGCCAGCAGTTTTAGAAGGGGGTCCTATGGCTACACCTTC. Protein product: CASSFRRGSYGYTF.

This clone came up a few times. V is TRBV5-4 and J is TRBJ1-3; TRBD1 is a possible D gene (5 bases). V lost 4 bases, J lost 7 bases, and 12 bases lay in between. The V gene's germline CDR1 is SGHNT and CDR2 YYREEE (reference sequence). This CDR3 is built from 13 residues. DNA for the CDR3: TGTGCCAGCAGCCCTGGAGCAGGGAACACCATATATTTT. Protein: CASSPGAGNTIYF.

The table lists this clone with a few counts. The chain uses TRBV9 and TRBJ2-2, with D possibly being TRBD1 (5 bases). CDR3 size: 14 residues. CDR1 is SGDLS, CDR2 YYNGEE, per germline. V was cut by 2 bases and J by 3 bases, with 8 bases left in between. CDR3 protein: CASSVLTDTGELFF. CDR3 nucleotide sequence: TGTGCCAGCAGCGTCCTGACAGACACCGGGGAGCTGTTTTTT. The full variable domain, its missing parts supplied by reference TRBV9 and TRBJ2-2, is DSGVTQTPKHLITATGQRVTLRCSPRSGDLSVYWYQQSLDQGLQFLIQYYNGEERAKGNILERFSAQQFPDLHSELNLSSLELGDSALYFCASSVLTDTGELFFGEGSRLTVL.

In DNA, the CDR3 is TGTGCCAGCTCACCAACCCCTAACAATGAGCAGTTCTTC. Translation gives CASSPTPNNEQFF. This chain joins TRBV18 and TRBJ2-1; D is unresolved. CDR3 size: 13 residues. Looked up from germline, CDR1 is KGHSH and CDR2 is LQKENI. V was cut by 2 bases and J by 5 bases, with 7 bases left in between.

The rearrangement uses TRBV28 and TRBJ1-5, with 9 bases lining up with TRBD1. After removal of 0 bases from V and 3 bases from J, the junction contained 3 bases not matched to a gene. This CDR3 is 16 amino acids long. CDR1 and CDR2 from the germline V gene are MDHEN and SYDVKM. The CDR3 nucleotides are TGTGCCAGCAGTTTATGGGACAGGGGAATCAATCAGCCCCAGCATTTT. Protein product: CASSLWDRGINQPQHF.

This clone was counted a single time. The chain combines TRBV30 with TRBJ2-3; 11 bases are shared with TRBD2. The ends lost 4 bases at V and 7 bases at J; junction bases unmatched: 4. The CDR3 has 13 amino acids. The germline CDR1 and CDR2 sequences are GTSNPN and SVGIG (reference sequence). The CDR3 DNA reads TGTGCCTGGATAGCGGGAGGGCGGTATACGCAGTATTTT. It specifies CAWIAGGRYTQYF.

This sequence joins TRBV11-2 and TRBJ2-1; 9 bases line up with TRBD2. Trimming took 1 base from V and 4 from J; bases not matched to a gene: 5. The germline V gene encodes CDR1 SGHAT and CDR2 FQNNGV. This CDR3 is 16 amino acids long. The CDR3 sequence is CASSLVASGAYNEQFF. DNA for the CDR3: TGTGCCAGCAGCTTAGTGGCTAGCGGGGCGTACAATGAGCAGTTCTTC.

The chain combines TRBV5-1 with TRBJ2-3; 13 nucleotides align to TRBD2. V shed 0 bases and J 3 bases; nucleotides not matched to a gene: 4. This CDR3 region has 17 residues. The germline V gene has CDR1 SGHRS and CDR2 YFSETQ. As DNA, the CDR3 is TGCGCCAGCAGCTTGGGACTAGCGGGAGGTGCGACAGATACGCAGTATTTT. This codes for CASSLGLAGGATDTQYF.

In this sample, this clone turned up a few times. V usage is TRBV7-2 and J usage is TRBJ2-3, with D possibly being TRBD1 (5 bases). The CDR3 covers 14 residues. Trimming took off 2 bases at V and 3 bases at J, with 9 bases between the two ends. From germline, CDR1 is SGHTA and CDR2 FQGNSA. CDR3 region: CASSLWAGTDTQYF. Here the CDR3 DNA reads TGTGCCAGCAGCTTATGGGCAGGGACAGATACGCAGTATTTT.

The chain is built from TRBV5-1 and TRBJ2-1; 9 nucleotides align to TRBD2. The germline V gene encodes CDR1 SGHRS and CDR2 YFSETQ. V lost 6 bases to trimming and J lost 2 bases; unmatched junction nucleotides: 6. This CDR3 is built from 15 residues. This CDR3 is CASTRLAGTYNEQFF. CDR3 nucleotides: TGCGCCAGCACCCGGCTAGCGGGGACCTACAATGAGCAGTTCTTC.

The rearrangement links TRBV28 to TRBJ2-5; D gene ambiguous. Germline V gene sequence: CDR1 MDHEN, CDR2 SYDVKM. The CDR3 spans 12 residues. Trimming removed 5 bases at V and 5 bases at J, with 9 bases between. This CDR3 reads CASSGETETQYF. The CDR3 nucleotides are TGTGCCAGCAGTGGTGAGACGGAGACCCAGTACTTC.

The chain carries TRBV6-1 and TRBJ1-3, with a possible D match to TRBD1 (6 bases). Looked up from germline, CDR1 is MNHNS and CDR2 is SASEGT. The length of the CDR3 is 14 residues. The V end lost 9 bases, the J end lost 3 bases, and 15 bases lay between the germline ends. CDR3 region: CASILTGLGNTIYF. In nucleotides, the CDR3 is TGTGCCAGTATTTTGACAGGCCTTGGAAACACCATATATTTT.